This is a list of T cell receptor beta chains from one sample in a study of T cell repertoires in cytomegalovirus infection. A single record per CDR3 protein comes from TCRdb applying MiXCR to the reads. The sample includes around 330,000 distinct CDR3 sequences, about a sixth of them seen just once. Material: PBMCs. The receptors shown here come from a human donor in good health (CMV status not recorded). Some clones in this sample may be carry-over from other donors' samples. CDR3s include the opening cysteine and the closing phenylalanine or tryptophan. A D gene is named only where the DNA matches it firmly. Size tells how often a clone was seen (once, few, many) or the class of an expanded clone, and some rows leave it out.

CDR3 protein	CDR3 DNA	clone size	D gene	J gene	V gene
CASSSTGGSPLHF	TGTGCCAGCAGCTCGACAGGAGGGTCACCCCTCCACTTT	many	NA	TRBJ1-6	TRBV28
CASSFVGLNEQFF	TGTGCCAGCAGCTTCGTGGGTTTGAATGAGCAGTTCTTC	many	NA	TRBJ2-1	TRBV7-9
CSANQGGSVGEQFF	TGCAGTGCTAACCAGGGGGGATCGGTAGGTGAGCAGTTCTTC	few	NA	TRBJ2-1	TRBV20-1
CASSGQGAPTGELFF	TGTGCCAGCAGCGGACAGGGGGCTCCCACCGGGGAGCTGTTTTTT	few	TRBD1	TRBJ2-2	TRBV12-3/TRBV12-4
CASSLDARAYGYTF	TGTGCCAGCAGTTTAGACGCCAGGGCCTATGGCTACACCTTC	few	NA	TRBJ1-2	TRBV28
CASSQGAGHEPQHF	TGTGCCAGCAGCCAAGGGGCCGGGCATGAGCCCCAGCATTTT	few	NA	TRBJ1-5	TRBV4-2
CASSRDRDEKLFF	TGCGCCAGCAGCCGGGACAGGGATGAAAAACTGTTTTTT	NA	TRBD1	TRBJ1-4	TRBV5-1
CATQTGTGGNQPQHF	TGTGCCACCCAAACCGGGACAGGGGGCAATCAGCCCCAGCATTTT	few	TRBD1	TRBJ1-5	TRBV10-3
CSASSGGRSGEQFF	TGCAGTGCTAGTAGCGGGGGGCGATCGGGTGAGCAGTTCTTC	NA	TRBD2	TRBJ2-1	TRBV20-1
CSAATSGGGNEQFF	TGCAGTGCTGCGACTAGCGGGGGGGGCAATGAGCAGTTCTTC	NA	TRBD2	TRBJ2-1	TRBV20-1
CANAPTAGANYNEQFF	TGTGCCAACGCCCCCACGGCGGGGGCCAACTACAATGAGCAGTTCTTC	few	NA	TRBJ2-1	TRBV28
CASSPDALYSPLHF	TGTGCCAGCAGCCCGGACGCCTTGTATTCACCCCTCCACTTT	many	NA	TRBJ1-6	TRBV12-3/TRBV12-4
CASSPWDGSTDTQYF	TGCGCCAGCAGCCCTTGGGACGGAAGCACAGATACGCAGTATTTT	NA	NA	TRBJ2-3	TRBV4-1
CASSFRNLGRETQYF	TGTGCCAGCAGCTTTCGAAATTTGGGGAGGGAGACCCAGTACTTC	many	NA	TRBJ2-5	TRBV11-1
CASSWSGGATDTQYF	TGTGCCAGCAGTTGGTCCGGGGGGGCCACAGATACGCAGTATTTT	NA	TRBD2	TRBJ2-3	TRBV6-6
CASSETGGARGYTF	TGTGCCAGCAGTGAGACCGGGGGGGCGCGTGGCTACACCTTC	many	NA	TRBJ1-2	TRBV25-1
CASSQHTTFGYNEQFF	TGTGCCAGCAGCCAACACACCACCTTTGGCTACAATGAGCAGTTCTTC	once	NA	TRBJ2-1	TRBV14
CASSRPRSEAFF	TGTGCCAGCAGCCGCCCCAGGTCTGAAGCTTTCTTT	many	NA	TRBJ1-1	TRBV28
CASSLMTGLDSPLHF	TGCGCCAGCAGCTTAATGACAGGGCTCGACTCCCCCCTCCACTTT	few	TRBD1	TRBJ1-6	TRBV5-1
CASSVNRGGDQPQHF	TGTGCCAGCAGCGTAAACAGGGGTGGAGATCAGCCCCAGCATTTT	many	TRBD1	TRBJ1-5	TRBV7-2
CASSFQTRETQYF	TGTGCCAGCAGCTTCCAAACGCGGGAGACCCAGTACTTC	many	NA	TRBJ2-5	TRBV7-2
CATSRRGVNTEAFF	TGTGCCACCAGCAGAAGGGGGGTGAACACTGAAGCTTTCTTT	NA	NA	TRBJ1-1	TRBV15
CASSLGDLNEKLFF	TGCGCCAGCAGCCTCGGGGACCTAAATGAAAAACTGTTTTTT	few	NA	TRBJ1-4	TRBV4-1
CASTLNPSEKLFF	TGTGCCAGCACCCTAAATCCGTCGGAAAAACTGTTTTTT	few	NA	TRBJ1-4	TRBV7-9
CASSPRRGDNEKLFF	TGTGCCAGCAGCCCCCGTCGGGGGGATAATGAAAAACTGTTTTTT	NA	NA	TRBJ1-4	TRBV7-8
CASSIVGTMIQETQYF	TGTGCCAGTAGTATAGTCGGGACGATGATACAAGAGACCCAGTACTTC	few	NA	TRBJ2-5	TRBV19
CATSRIGANQPQHF	TGTGCCACCAGCAGAATAGGAGCGAATCAGCCCCAGCATTTT	few	NA	TRBJ1-5	TRBV15
CASSPQETGQGFDNEQFF	TGTGCCAGCTCACCGCAGGAAACGGGACAGGGATTTGACAATGAGCAGTTCTTC	NA	TRBD1	TRBJ2-1	TRBV18
CASAPGREQFF	TGTGCCAGCGCCCCAGGTCGTGAGCAGTTCTTC	NA	NA	TRBJ2-1	TRBV6-2/TRBV6-3
CSVANRDSSYEQYF	TGCAGCGTTGCAAACCGGGACAGTTCCTACGAGCAGTACTTC	NA	TRBD1	TRBJ2-7	TRBV29-1
CASSIDLMPPNTEAFF	TGTGCCAGTAGTATAGATCTTATGCCACCCAACACTGAAGCTTTCTTT	many	NA	TRBJ1-1	TRBV19
CASRGRGGFYEQYF	TGTGCCAGCAGGGGGAGGGGAGGTTTCTACGAGCAGTACTTC	few	TRBD2	TRBJ2-7	TRBV5-6
CASSFRGPPYEQYF	TGTGCCAGCAGCTTCAGGGGTCCCCCCTACGAGCAGTACTTC	NA	NA	TRBJ2-7	TRBV5-5
CASSLAPGQGGYGYTF	TGTGCCAGCAGCTTAGCCCCGGGACAGGGGGGCTATGGCTACACCTTC	many	TRBD1	TRBJ1-2	TRBV7-2
CASSPGTSGGPLTDTQYF	TGTGCCAGCAGCCCGGGGACTAGCGGGGGGCCCTTGACAGATACGCAGTATTTT	many	TRBD2	TRBJ2-3	TRBV12-3/TRBV12-4
CASSDLGTGPYEQYF	TGTGCCAGCAGTGATCTCGGGACAGGGCCCTACGAGCAGTACTTC	few	TRBD1	TRBJ2-7	TRBV2
CASSETGTPYNEQFF	TGTGCCAGCAGCGAAACCGGGACTCCGTACAATGAGCAGTTCTTC	many	NA	TRBJ2-1	TRBV7-2
CASSYLSDRVGNYGYTF	TGTGCCAGCAGTTACCTCTCCGACAGGGTCGGTAACTATGGCTACACCTTC	many	TRBD1	TRBJ1-2	TRBV6-5
CASSALSDTQYF	TGTGCCAGCAGTGCCCTCTCCGATACGCAGTATTTT	few	NA	TRBJ2-3	TRBV2
CSATGLNQPQHF	TGCAGTGCTACCGGCCTTAATCAGCCCCAGCATTTT	few	NA	TRBJ1-5	TRBV20-1
CAISESSLTTDTQYF	TGTGCCATCAGTGAGTCGAGTTTGACCACAGATACGCAGTATTTT	many	NA	TRBJ2-3	TRBV10-3
CATSRVQDVTEAFF	TGTGCCACCAGCAGAGTGCAGGATGTGACTGAAGCTTTCTTT	NA	NA	TRBJ1-1	TRBV15
CASTFFQGQDTQYF	TGTGCCAGCACTTTCTTTCAGGGGCAAGATACGCAGTATTTT	many	NA	TRBJ2-3	TRBV12-3/TRBV12-4
CASGTGAAEKLFF	TGTGCCAGCGGGACAGGGGCAGCGGAAAAACTGTTTTTT	NA	TRBD1	TRBJ1-4	TRBV6-6
CASSLSNGQVNSYEQYF	TGTGCCAGCAGCTTATCTAATGGACAGGTTAACTCCTACGAGCAGTACTTC	many	TRBD1	TRBJ2-7	TRBV7-2
CSVNRAFNYNSPLHF	TGCAGTGTCAATAGGGCATTTAACTATAATTCACCCCTCCACTTT	few	NA	TRBJ1-6	TRBV20-1
CASSTTQGYEQYF	TGTGCCAGCAGCACGACACAGGGTTACGAGCAGTACTTC	many	NA	TRBJ2-7	TRBV7-3
CASRHPTGGNQPQHF	TGTGCCAGCCGACACCCTACCGGCGGCAATCAGCCCCAGCATTTT	many	NA	TRBJ1-5	TRBV28
CASSDWRVEGIEQYF	TGTGCCAGCAGTGACTGGCGGGTCGAAGGAATCGAGCAGTACTTC	NA	NA	TRBJ2-7	TRBV2
CATSDFEDRGSRLGSGANVLTF	TGTGCCACCAGTGATTTCGAGGACAGGGGGTCCCGTTTGGGCTCTGGGGCCAACGTCCTGACTTTC	NA	TRBD1	TRBJ2-6	TRBV24-1
CASSTRVRGRRNTEAFF	TGTGCCAGCAGCACCAGAGTCAGGGGGCGGAGGAACACTGAAGCTTTCTTT	many	TRBD1	TRBJ1-1	TRBV7-2
CASSHGRDYEQYF	TGTGCCAGCAGTCACGGACGGGACTACGAGCAGTACTTC	few	NA	TRBJ2-7	TRBV27
CATSESGTGSSPLHF	TGTGCCACCAGCGAATCCGGGACAGGTAGTTCACCCCTCCACTTT	few	TRBD1	TRBJ1-6	TRBV15
CASTITGGAESYNEQFF	TGTGCCAGCACTATTACAGGGGGCGCCGAGTCCTACAATGAGCAGTTCTTC	NA	TRBD1	TRBJ2-1	TRBV6-1
CASSVKVNTEAFF	TGTGCCAGCAGTGTAAAGGTGAACACTGAAGCTTTCTTT	few	NA	TRBJ1-1	TRBV6-5
CASSLEGGVGSYNEQFF	TGTGCCAGCAGCCTGGAGGGGGGGGTGGGCTCCTACAATGAGCAGTTCTTC	many	NA	TRBJ2-1	TRBV7-2
CASSGGDRGPEQYF	TGTGCCAGCAGTGGGGGGGACAGGGGGCCCGAGCAGTACTTC	few	TRBD1	TRBJ2-7	TRBV7-9
CASSFSGGRRYEQYF	TGTGCCAGCAGTTTTAGCGGGGGTCGTCGCTACGAGCAGTACTTC	many	TRBD2	TRBJ2-7	TRBV12-3/TRBV12-4